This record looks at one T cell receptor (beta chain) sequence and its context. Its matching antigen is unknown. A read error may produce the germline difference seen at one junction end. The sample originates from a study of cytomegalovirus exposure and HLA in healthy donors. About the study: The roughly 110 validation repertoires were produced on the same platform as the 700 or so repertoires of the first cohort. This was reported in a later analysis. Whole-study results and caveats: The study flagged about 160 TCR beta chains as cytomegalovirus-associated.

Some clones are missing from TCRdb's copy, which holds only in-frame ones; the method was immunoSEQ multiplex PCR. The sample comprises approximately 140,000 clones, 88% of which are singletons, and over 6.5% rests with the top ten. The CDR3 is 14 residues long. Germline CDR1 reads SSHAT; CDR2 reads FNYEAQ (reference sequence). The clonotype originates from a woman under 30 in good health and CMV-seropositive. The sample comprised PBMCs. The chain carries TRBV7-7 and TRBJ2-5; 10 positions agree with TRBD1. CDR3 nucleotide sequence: TGTGCTAGCAGCCCCCGGACAGGGGGAGAGACCCAGTACTTC. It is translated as CASSPRTGGETQYF.